Listed here are 13 T cell receptor beta chains from one sample, sequenced in a study of blood T cell repertoires in COVID-19. Profiling relied on immunoSEQ multiplex PCR, and the TCRdb table lists in-frame clones only, not all of them. The profile covers some 500,000 clones, with approximately 88% appearing a single time and around 8% taken by the ten largest. Sequenced input: peripheral blood. These receptors originate from a woman in her forties or fifties with COVID-19, enrolled during active disease.

The J gene is TRBJ2-5, the V gene TRBV9, with 9 bases fitting TRBD2. CDR1 is SGDLS, CDR2 YYNGEE, per germline. V trimming: 0 bases; J trimming: 2 bases; junction bases outside the gene matches: 5. This CDR3 has 16 amino acids. In DNA, the CDR3 is TGTGCCAGCAGCGTAGATAGGACTAGCGCTCAAGAGACCCAGTACTTC. Its translation: CASSVDRTSAQETQYF. Full variable domain (missing parts from reference TRBV9 and TRBJ2-5): DSGVTQTPKHLITATGQRVTLRCSPRSGDLSVYWYQQSLDQGLQFLIQYYNGEERAKGNILERFSAQQFPDLHSELNLSSLELGDSALYFCASSVDRTSAQETQYFGPGTRLLVL.

This clone has just one count. The chain joins TRBV7-6 to TRBJ2-1, with D tentatively TRBD2 (5 bases). There are 15 residues in the CDR3. CDR1 and CDR2 from the germline V gene are SGHVS and FNYEAQ. With 0 bases removed from V and 10 bases from J, the gap between germline ends came to 16 bases. CDR3 residues: CASSLAASGVEEQFF. The CDR3 DNA follows: TGTGCCAGCAGCTTAGCGGCTTCCGGGGTCGAGGAGCAGTTCTTC.

J is TRBJ1-6 and V is TRBV5-1; TRBD1 matches at 8 bases. Germline V gives CDR1 SGHRS, CDR2 YFSETQ. V trimming: 4 bases; J trimming: 11 bases; junction bases outside the gene matches: 8. There are 14 residues in the CDR3. The CDR3 region is CASSLPGQETPLHF. The CDR3 DNA reads TGCGCCAGCAGCCTGCCGGGACAGGAAACACCCCTCCACTTT.

The chain links TRBV25-1 to TRBJ2-7; D is perhaps TRBD2 (6 bases). CDR3 length: 13 amino acids. Germline loops: CDR1 MGHDK, CDR2 SYGVNS. Trimming pared 8 bases from V and 0 bases from J, leaving 11 bases between. CDR3 DNA: TGTGCCAGCTGCGGACTACTCTCCTACGAGCAGTACTTC. Residues: CASCGLLSYEQYF.

The J gene is TRBJ2-7, the V gene TRBV19; TRBD1 agrees at 9 bases. V gave up 5 bases and J gave up 6 bases; unmatched junction bases: 5. The CDR3 spans 13 residues. Per the germline V gene, CDR1 is LNHDA and CDR2 is SQIVND (reference sequence). The CDR3 bases are TGTGCCAGTAGTGGGAACAGGGGGCTCGAGCAGTACTTC. Protein: CASSGNRGLEQYF.

The genes are TRBV2 and TRBJ2-7, with D tentatively TRBD1 (6 bases). V was pared by 2 bases and J by 3 bases, with 14 bases between. The germline CDR1 and CDR2 sequences are SNHLY and FYNNEI. CDR3 size: 15 residues. The CDR3, as DNA: TGTGCCAGCAGTGAACCCCGGACAGCGATCTACGAGCAGTACTTC. It encodes CASSEPRTAIYEQYF.

The gene calls are TRBV2 and TRBJ2-7; no firm D call. Per the germline V gene, CDR1 is SNHLY and CDR2 is FYNNEI. The CDR3 spans 13 residues. Trimming removed 5 bases from V and 0 bases from J, with 8 bases in between. CDR3 bases: TGTGCCAGCAGTCCGGTTAACTCCTACGAGCAGTACTTC. Its protein product is CASSPVNSYEQYF.

V is TRBV6-5 and J is TRBJ2-3, with a weak D call TRBD2 (6 bases). This CDR3 is built from 15 residues. The V end was cut by 6 bases, the J end by 0 bases, with 13 bases between. In germline, CDR1 is MNHEY, CDR2 SVGAGI. The CDR3: CASSALGTSTDTQYF. CDR3 nucleotide sequence: TGTGCCAGCAGCGCGTTAGGGACTAGCACAGATACGCAGTATTTT.

V gene TRBV7-2 combines with J gene TRBJ1-1; 7 bases fit TRBD1. The J segment lost 5 bases and the V segment lost 7 bases, leaving 10 bases of the junction unmatched. Germline V lookup: CDR1 SGHTA, CDR2 FQGNSA. This CDR3 comprises 14 residues. CDR3 amino acids: CASTGQARGTEAFF. In DNA form, the CDR3 reads TGTGCCAGCACCGGACAGGCCCGGGGGACTGAAGCTTTCTTT.

Concerning this clone itself: One junction end does not reproduce the germline sequence, and a read error may be involved. The chain has TRBV11-2 and TRBJ2-1; 7 bases fit TRBD2. The CDR3 runs to 18 residues. Germline V gives CDR1 SGHAT, CDR2 FQNNGV. CDR3: CANSDWTGRGSSYNEQFF. The CDR3 nucleotides are TGTGCCAACAGCGACTGGACGGGTCGCGGGAGCTCCTACAATGAGCAGTTCTTC.

The chain recombines TRBV15 with TRBJ1-5; the match to TRBD1 covers 8 bases. The CDR3 runs 13 residues. The germline gives CDR1 LNHNV, CDR2 YYDKDF (reference sequence). With 1 base clipped from V and 16 bases from J, the junction kept 9 bases outside the gene matches. Here the CDR3 reads CATSRGTGMSRHF. The CDR3 DNA reads TGTGCCACCAGCAGAGGGACAGGGATGTCCCGTCATTTT.

V usage is TRBV27 and J usage is TRBJ2-7, with a possible D match to TRBD2 (6 bases). This CDR3 has 13 residues. Germline V gives CDR1 MNHEY, CDR2 SMNVEV (reference sequence). The ends were cut back, 0 bases at V and 5 bases at J, with 8 bases in the middle. The CDR3 sequence is CASSLSWGDEQYF. As DNA, the CDR3 is TGTGCCAGCAGTTTATCATGGGGGGACGAGCAGTACTTC.

The rearrangement uses TRBV19 and TRBJ1-1; D is unresolved. V was trimmed by 1 base and J by 1 base, leaving 4 bases between them. CDR3 length equals 13 residues. The V gene's germline CDR1 is LNHDA and CDR2 SQIVND (reference sequence). The CDR3 nucleotides read TGTGCCAGTAGTATAGCCCAGAACACTGAAGCTTTCTTT. It specifies CASSIAQNTEAFF. The whole variable domain, filled in from reference TRBV19 and TRBJ1-1, reads DGGITQSPKYLFRKEGQNVTLSCEQNLNHDAMYWYRQDPGQGLRLIYYSQIVNDFQKGDIAEGYSVSREKKESFPLTVTSAQKNPTAFYLCASSIAQNTEAFFGQGTRLTVV.